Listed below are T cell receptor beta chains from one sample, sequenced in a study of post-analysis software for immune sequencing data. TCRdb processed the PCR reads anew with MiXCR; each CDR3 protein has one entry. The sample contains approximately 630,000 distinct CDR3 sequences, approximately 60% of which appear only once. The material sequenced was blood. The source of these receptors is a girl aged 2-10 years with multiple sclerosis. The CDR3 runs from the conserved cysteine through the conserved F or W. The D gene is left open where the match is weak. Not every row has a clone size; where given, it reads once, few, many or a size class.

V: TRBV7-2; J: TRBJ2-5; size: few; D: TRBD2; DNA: TGTGCCAGCAGCTTAGAAACTAGCGGGAGGGAGACCCAGTACTTC; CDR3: CASSLETSGRETQYF
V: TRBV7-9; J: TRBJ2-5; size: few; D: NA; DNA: TGTGCCAGCAGCTCCACTGGCGGAGTGGGAGACACCCAGTACTTC; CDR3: CASSSTGGVGDTQYF
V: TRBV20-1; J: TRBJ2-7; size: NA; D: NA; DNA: TGCAGTGCCTCACAGGGGGGGGCTTCCTACGAGCAGTACTTC; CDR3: CSASQGGASYEQYF
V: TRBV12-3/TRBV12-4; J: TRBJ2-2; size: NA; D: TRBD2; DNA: TGTGCCAGCAGTCCCTCTAGCGGGAGGGTGAACACCGGGGAGCTGTTTTTT; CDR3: CASSPSSGRVNTGELFF
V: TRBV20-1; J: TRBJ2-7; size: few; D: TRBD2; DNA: TGCAGTGCTAGCCGAGGGTTAAGGACTAGCGGCCACGAGCAGTACTTC; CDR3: CSASRGLRTSGHEQYF
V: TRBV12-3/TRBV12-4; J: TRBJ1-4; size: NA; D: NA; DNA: TGTGCCAGCACCCCGACAGGATCCGCAACTAATGAAAAACTGTTTTTT; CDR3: CASTPTGSATNEKLFF
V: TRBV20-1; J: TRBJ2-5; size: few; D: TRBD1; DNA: TGCAGTGCTAGCCCTAGCCGGGACAGGGTTTCGCGAGAGACCCAGTACTTC; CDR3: CSASPSRDRVSRETQYF
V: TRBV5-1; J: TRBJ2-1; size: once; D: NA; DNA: TGCGCCAGCAGCTTGGCCATCGGTGAGAATGAGCAGTTCTTC; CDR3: CASSLAIGENEQFF
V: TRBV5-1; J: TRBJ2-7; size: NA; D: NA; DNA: TGCGCCAGCAGCTCCACAGGTACCTCGCCCTACGAGCAGTACTTC; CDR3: CASSSTGTSPYEQYF
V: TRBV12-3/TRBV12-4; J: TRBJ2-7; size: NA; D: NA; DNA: TGTGCCAGCACATGGGTGGGGGCCTACGAGCAGTACTTC; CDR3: CASTWVGAYEQYF
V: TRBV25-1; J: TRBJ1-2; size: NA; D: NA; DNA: TGTGCCAGCAGCCCGAGACAGGCGCCACCTCATGGCTACACCTTC; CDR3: CASSPRQAPPHGYTF
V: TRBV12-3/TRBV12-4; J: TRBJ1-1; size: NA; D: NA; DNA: TGTGCCAGCAGTTTAGCCCCGGGGCCCATGAACACTGAAGCTTTCTTT; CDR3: CASSLAPGPMNTEAFF
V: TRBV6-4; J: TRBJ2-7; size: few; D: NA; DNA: TGTGCCAGCATCTTCCAGAGGAACGGCTCCTACGAGCAGTACTTC; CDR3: CASIFQRNGSYEQYF
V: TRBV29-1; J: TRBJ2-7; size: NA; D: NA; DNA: TGCAGCGCGGAAGGGGTAGCTGGGGGCTTCTACGAGCAGTACTTC; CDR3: CSAEGVAGGFYEQYF
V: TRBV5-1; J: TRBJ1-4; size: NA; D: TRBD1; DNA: TGCGCCAGCAGCTTGGGACAGGGGATGGCGGCTAATGAAAAACTGTTTTTT; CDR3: CASSLGQGMAANEKLFF
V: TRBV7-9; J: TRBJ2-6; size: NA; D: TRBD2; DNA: TGTGCCAGCAGCCCCGGACTAGCAGGAGCCGGGGCCAACGTCCTGACTTTC; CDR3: CASSPGLAGAGANVLTF
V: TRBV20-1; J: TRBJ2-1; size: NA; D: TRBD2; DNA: TGCAGTGCTAGAGATCCTAGCGGGAGGATCTATGAGCAGTTCTTC; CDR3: CSARDPSGRIYEQFF
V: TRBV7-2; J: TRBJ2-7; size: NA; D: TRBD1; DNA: TGTGCCAGCAGCTTAAGACAGGGTGGGTACGAGCAGTACTTC; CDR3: CASSLRQGGYEQYF
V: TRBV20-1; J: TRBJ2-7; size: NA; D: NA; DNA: TGCAGTGCTGTAGCGGATCTCCACGAGCAGTACTTC; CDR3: CSAVADLHEQYF
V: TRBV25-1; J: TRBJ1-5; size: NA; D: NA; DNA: TGTGCCAGCATAATTCGGGCCCCCAATCAGCCCCAGCATTTT; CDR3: CASIIRAPNQPQHF
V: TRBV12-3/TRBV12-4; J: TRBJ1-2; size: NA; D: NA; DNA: TGTGCCAGCAGTTTTGACGTCCGGGGAGGCACCTTC; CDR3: CASSFDVRGGTF
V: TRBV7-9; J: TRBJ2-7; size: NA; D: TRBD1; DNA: TGTGCCAGCAGCGCACCGGACAGGGGAAATTTTTACGAGCAGTACTTC; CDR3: CASSAPDRGNFYEQYF
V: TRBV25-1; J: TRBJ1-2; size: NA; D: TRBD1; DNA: TGTGCCAGCCAGGGACAGCCGTATGGCTACACCTTC; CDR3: CASQGQPYGYTF
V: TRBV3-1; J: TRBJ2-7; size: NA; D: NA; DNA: TGTGCCAGCAGCCAAGATACTAGTAAGACCTACGAGCAGTACTTC; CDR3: CASSQDTSKTYEQYF
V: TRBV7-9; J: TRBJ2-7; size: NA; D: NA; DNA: TGTGCCAGCAGCTCCGACGGTCACTACGAGCAGTACTTC; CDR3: CASSSDGHYEQYF
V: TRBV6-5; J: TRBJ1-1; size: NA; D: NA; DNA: TGTGCCACTGAAACCTCTTGGAACACTGAAGCTTTCTTT; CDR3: CATETSWNTEAFF
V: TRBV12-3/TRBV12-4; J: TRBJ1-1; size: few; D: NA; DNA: TGTGCCAGCACAGGCAGGACTGAAGCTTTCTTT; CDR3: CASTGRTEAFF
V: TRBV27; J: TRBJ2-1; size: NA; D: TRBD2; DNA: TGTGCCAGCAGTTTTGTGGGACTAGCAACCTACAATGAGCAGTTCTTC; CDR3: CASSFVGLATYNEQFF
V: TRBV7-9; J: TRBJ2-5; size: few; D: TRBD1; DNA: TGTGCCAGCAGCCCGATGGGACAGGTATCTCATCAAGAGACCCAGTACTTC; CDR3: CASSPMGQVSHQETQYF
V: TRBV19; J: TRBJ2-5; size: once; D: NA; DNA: TGTGCCAGTAGTCCGCCGCCTCTCTGGGGACAAGAGACCCAGTACTTC; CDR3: CASSPPPLWGQETQYF
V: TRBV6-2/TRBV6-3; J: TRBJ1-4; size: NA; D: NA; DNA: TGTGCCAGCAGTAACGAAGGGGTGGATGAAAAACTGTTTTTT; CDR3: CASSNEGVDEKLFF
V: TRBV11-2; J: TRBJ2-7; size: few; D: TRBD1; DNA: TGTGCCAGCAGCTTAGGCACAGGGGGCGGCTACGAGCAGTACTTC; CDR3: CASSLGTGGGYEQYF
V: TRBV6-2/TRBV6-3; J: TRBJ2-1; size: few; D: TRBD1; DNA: TGTGCCAGCAGCCCATGGACAGGGTCCTCCTACAATGAGCAGTTCTTC; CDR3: CASSPWTGSSYNEQFF
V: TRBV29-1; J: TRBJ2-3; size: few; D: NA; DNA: TGCAGCGTTGAAGACCGTCGCTTCAGCACAGATACGCAGTATTTT; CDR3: CSVEDRRFSTDTQYF
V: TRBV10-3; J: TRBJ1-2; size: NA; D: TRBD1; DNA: TGTGCCATCAGCGTTAAGGGACAGAGCCCTAACTATGGCTACACCTTC; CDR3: CAISVKGQSPNYGYTF
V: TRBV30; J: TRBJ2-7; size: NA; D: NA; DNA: TGTGCCTGGACCTCGACCCGGGACCGACCTCCCTACGAGCAGTACTTC; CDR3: CAWTSTRDRPPYEQYF
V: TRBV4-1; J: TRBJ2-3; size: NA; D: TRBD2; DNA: TGCGCCAGCAGCCAAGAGTTGGGGGATATAGCGGGCCCAGGGCAGTATTTT; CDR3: CASSQELGDIAGPGQYF
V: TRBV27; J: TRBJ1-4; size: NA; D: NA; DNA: TGTGCCAGCAGCCATTCAGAATTTGGTGAAAAACTGTTTTTT; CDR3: CASSHSEFGEKLFF
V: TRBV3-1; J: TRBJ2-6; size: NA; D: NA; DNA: TGTGCCAGCAGCCGAATGGCACTGGCCTCTGGGGCCAACGTCCTGACTTTC; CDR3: CASSRMALASGANVLTF
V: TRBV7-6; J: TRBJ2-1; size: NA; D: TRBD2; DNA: TGTGCCAGCAGCTTGCTAACCCTAGCGGGGGGGAAGAATGAGCAGTTCTTC; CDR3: CASSLLTLAGGKNEQFF
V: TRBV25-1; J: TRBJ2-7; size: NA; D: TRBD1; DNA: TGTGCCAGCAGTGACCCAAGACAGGGGGACGACGAGCAGTACTTC; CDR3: CASSDPRQGDDEQYF